The 18 T cell receptor beta chains presented below share a single source sample, sequenced in a study of blood T cell repertoires in COVID-19. Libraries were prepared by immunoSEQ multiplex PCR; TCRdb keeps only in-frame clonotypes and omits some of them. Of approximately 120,000 clones in the sample, 81% were seen once. The sequencing sample was made of peripheral blood. These receptors were taken from a human donor in a cohort sampled during active COVID-19.

V usage is TRBV27 and J usage is TRBJ2-1; D is ambiguous. CDR3 length: 19 residues. Trimming removed 3 bases from V and 4 bases from J, with 25 bases in between. Germline loops: CDR1 MNHEY, CDR2 SMNVEV (reference sequence). The CDR3 loop reads CASSFGMTPGPPPYNEQFF. CDR3 in DNA: TGTGCCAGCAGTTTCGGTATGACCCCTGGGCCCCCTCCTTACAATGAGCAGTTCTTC.

The chain uses TRBV21-1 and TRBJ2-7; the D call TRBD1 from the table was never checked on the DNA. TRBV21-1 is marked as a pseudogene. The CDR3 spans 15 residues. CDR3 coding DNA: TGTGCCAGCAGCATGGGGGACAGGGGACTCTACGAGCAGTACTTC. Translated: CASSMGDRGLYEQYF.

V usage is TRBV6-2 or TRBV6-3 and J usage is TRBJ2-7; D ambiguous. The germline CDR1 and CDR2 sequences are MNHEY and SVGEGT. The CDR3 spans 15 residues. The V end was cut by 2 bases, the J end by 0 bases, with 11 bases between. The CDR3 nucleotides read TGTGCCAGCAGTTACGGCGGAAGTAGCTCCTACGAGCAGTACTTC. Protein: CASSYGGSSSYEQYF.

The chain recombines TRBV7-2 with TRBJ2-5; the D gene is possibly TRBD1 (5 bases). V gave up 4 bases and J gave up 5 bases, with 8 bases separating them. The CDR3 contains 12 residues. Germline loops: CDR1 SGHTA, CDR2 FQGNSA. The CDR3 bases are TGTGCCAGCAGCTATGGGGCGGAGACCCAGTACTTC. Protein sequence: CASSYGAETQYF.

In nucleotides, the CDR3 is TGTGCCAGAAGCTACAAGACAGGGGGCAATACTGAAGCTTTCTTT. It specifies CARSYKTGGNTEAFF. This chain connects TRBV5-3 to TRBJ1-1; 10 bases agree with TRBD1. TRBV5-3 counts as an open reading frame of uncertain function. The CDR3 is 15 residues long. V shed 3 bases, J shed 5 bases, and the junction held 7 bases outside the gene matches.

The chain is built from TRBV7-2 and TRBJ2-1; 9 bases match TRBD1. CDR1 is SGHTA, CDR2 FQGNSA, per germline. V shed 5 bases and J 12 bases; nucleotides not matched to a gene: 11. The CDR3 is 14 amino acids. The CDR3 region is CASSPDRGPSLQFF. CDR3 bases: TGTGCCAGCAGCCCGGACAGGGGCCCGAGTTTGCAGTTCTTC. The complete variable domain, with remaining parts taken from reference TRBV7-2 and TRBJ2-1, reads GAGVSQSPSNKVTEKGKDVELRCDPISGHTALYWYRQSLGQGLEFLIYFQGNSAPDKSGLPSDRFSAERTGGSVSTLTIQRTQQEDSAVYLCASSPDRGPSLQFFGPGTRLTVL.

The rearrangement joins TRBV9 to TRBJ1-1, with D unclear. CDR3 length equals 15 residues. Trimming removed 0 bases from V and 12 bases from J, with 21 bases in between. CDR1 and CDR2 (germline): SGDLS, YYNGEE. This CDR3 reads CASSVEPTGAAMSFF. Here the CDR3 DNA reads TGTGCCAGCAGCGTAGAGCCCACTGGAGCCGCGATGTCTTTCTTT. The whole variable domain, remainder taken from reference TRBV9 and TRBJ1-1, is DSGVTQTPKHLITATGQRVTLRCSPRSGDLSVYWYQQSLDQGLQFLIQYYNGEERAKGNILERFSAQQFPDLHSELNLSSLELGDSALYFCASSVEPTGAAMSFFGQGTRLTVV.

This clone was seen just once. V and J are TRBV28 and TRBJ2-6; TRBD2 might be the D (6 bases). The V and J ends lost 7 bases and 6 bases respectively, with 19 bases between them. The CDR3 spans 16 residues. In germline, CDR1 is MDHEN, CDR2 SYDVKM. The CDR3 protein is CASKKGSWGVANVLTF. The CDR3 DNA sequence: TGTGCCAGCAAAAAGGGGTCTTGGGGGGTGGCCAACGTCCTGACTTTC.

The chain links TRBV7-3 to TRBJ2-5; TRBD1 matches 8 bases. Trimming took 8 bases from V and 3 from J; bases not matched to a gene: 17. CDR1 is SGHTA and CDR2 is FQGTGA in the germline V gene. The CDR3 is 17 amino acids. The CDR3 DNA reads TGTGCCAGCCTCTCAGACAGGGGAATGGAGCAGGAAGAGACCCAGTACTTC. This encodes CASLSDRGMEQEETQYF. Drawing the rest from reference TRBV7-3 and TRBJ2-5, the complete variable domain is GAGVSQTPSNKVTEKGKYVELRCDPISGHTALYWYRQSLGQGPEFLIYFQGTGAADDSGLPNDRFFAVRPEGSVSTLKIQRTERGDSAVYLCASLSDRGMEQEETQYFGPGTRLLVL.

This chain connects TRBV5-1 to TRBJ1-3; tentative D call: TRBD1 (5 bases). V gave up 4 bases and J gave up 0 bases, with 14 bases separating them. CDR3 length: 16 amino acids. Germline V lookup: CDR1 SGHRS, CDR2 YFSETQ. The CDR3 reads CASSPLQGSSGNTIYF. The CDR3 nucleotides read TGCGCCAGCAGCCCACTCCAGGGAAGCTCTGGAAACACCATATATTTT. Looking up the rest from reference TRBV5-1 and TRBJ1-3 gives the full variable domain: KAGVTQTPRYLIKTRGQQVTLSCSPISGHRSVSWYQQTPGQGLQFLFEYFSETQRNKGNFPGRFSGRQFSNSRSEMNVSTLELGDSALYLCASSPLQGSSGNTIYFGEGSWLTVV.

This chain connects TRBV5-1 to TRBJ2-7; D is possibly TRBD1 (5 bases). The CDR3 contains 14 residues. Germline CDR1 is SGHRS and CDR2 is YFSETQ. Trimming removed 0 bases at V and 5 bases at J, with 12 bases between. CDR3 nucleotide sequence: TGCGCCAGCAGCTTGGGCCTAGGGGCGAACGAGCAGTACTTC. Its translation is CASSLGLGANEQYF.

This clone was counted only a few times. V is TRBV10-1 and J is TRBJ2-2, with 11 bases matching TRBD2. Germline CDR1 WNHNN, CDR2 SYGVQD (reference sequence). The J segment lost 7 bases and the V segment lost 10 bases, leaving 11 bases of the junction unmatched. This CDR3 has 15 amino acids. The CDR3 DNA reads TGCGCCACCCGGGCCACTAGCGGGGGCCTCGGGGAGCTGTTTTTT. Its protein is CATRATSGGLGELFF.

The chain carries TRBV11-3 and TRBJ2-3; D possibly corresponds to TRBD2 (6 bases). With 5 bases removed from V and 0 bases from J, the gap between germline ends came to 15 bases. CDR1 and CDR2 from the germline V gene are SGHNT and YENEEA. The CDR3 consists of 16 residues. The CDR3 protein is CASSPGGSGSTDTQYF. CDR3 nucleotide sequence: TGTGCCAGCAGCCCCGGGGGTAGCGGAAGCACAGATACGCAGTATTTT.

This clone was recorded a few times. This chain uses TRBV9 with TRBJ2-2; D gene uncertain. This CDR3 has 12 residues. In germline, CDR1 is SGDLS, CDR2 YYNGEE. Trimming left V 4 bases short and J 2 bases short, with 3 bases between. The CDR3 loop reads CASSPNTGELFF. CDR3 coding DNA: TGTGCCAGCAGCCCAAACACCGGGGAGCTGTTTTTT.

There are a few counts of this clone. The V and J genes are TRBV7-9 and TRBJ2-2, with 9 bases identical to TRBD1. J gave up 6 bases and V 5 bases, and 7 bases lay outside the gene matches. The CDR3 sequence is 15 residues long. CDR1 SEHNR and CDR2 FQNEAQ come from the germline V gene (reference sequence). The CDR3 DNA reads TGTGCCAGCAGCCGGGACAGGGCTAGGTCCGGGGAGCTGTTTTTT. This translates into CASSRDRARSGELFF.

The V and J genes are TRBV13 and TRBJ1-2, with 9 bases fitting TRBD1. There are 17 residues in the CDR3. Germline-derived CDR1 and CDR2 are PRHDT and FYEKMQ (reference sequence). With 3 bases clipped from V and 1 base from J, the junction kept 9 bases outside the gene matches. In nucleotides, the CDR3 is TGTGCCAGCAGCTTCGCCGGGACAGGGACTCGTAACTATGGCTACACCTTC. Its protein is CASSFAGTGTRNYGYTF. Supplemented by reference TRBV13 and TRBJ1-2, the full variable domain reads AAGVIQSPRHLIKEKRETATLKCYPIPRHDTVYWYQQGPGQDPQFLISFYEKMQSDKGSIPDRFSAQQFSDYHSELNMSSLELGDSALYFCASSFAGTGTRNYGYTFGSGTRLTVV.

The chain uses TRBV7-2 and TRBJ1-1, with D possibly matching TRBD1 (5 bases). Germline assignment: CDR1 SGHTA and CDR2 FQGNSA. This CDR3 region has 14 residues. V lost 5 bases and J 0 bases, leaving 10 bases between the germline ends. The CDR3 loop is CASSMTDLNTEAFF. In DNA, the CDR3 is TGTGCCAGCAGCATGACAGATTTGAACACTGAAGCTTTCTTT.

The chain links TRBV6-5 to TRBJ2-1; TRBD2 agrees at 13 bases. The V segment lost 6 bases and the J segment 1 base; nucleotides outside the gene matches: 0. This CDR3 region has 15 residues. Germline V gives CDR1 MNHEY, CDR2 SVGAGI. CDR3 region: CASRLAGGSYNEQFF. The CDR3, as DNA: TGTGCCAGCAGACTAGCGGGGGGGTCCTACAATGAGCAGTTCTTC.